This is a list of T cell receptor beta chains from one sample in a study of PD-1 blockade in classical Hodgkin lymphoma. Produced via immunoSEQ multiplex PCR; TCRdb's table is partial and in-frame only. The sample consists of tens of thousands of clones, roughly 93% of them appearing once. The source material was peripheral blood mononuclear cells (PBMCs). These receptors were obtained from a human donor with classical Hodgkin lymphoma. Each CDR3 is given without its conserved first and last residue. D genes are given only for firm matches. Expanded clones are given a class, and other clones once, few, many or no size at all.

j_gene | v_gene | abundance | len | d_gene | CDR3aa
TRBJ2-1 | TRBV5-1 | . | 13 | . | ASSLEASSYNEQF
TRBJ2-1 | TRBV9 | . | 13 | TRBD2 | ASSVELAGVSEQF
TRBJ1-3 | TRBV6-1 | . | 13 | . | ASSDIGGVGNTIY
TRBJ2-1 | TRBV19 | . | 11 | . | ASTLGTAGEQF
TRBJ1-3 | TRBV5-1 | few | 12 | TRBD1 | ASSPGQDGNTIY
TRBJ1-1 | TRBV7-9 | . | 13 | TRBD1 | ASSLPPGQATEAF
TRBJ2-3 | TRBV29-1 | . | 12 | TRBD1 | SVGGQGATDTQY
TRBJ2-6 | TRBV7-3 | few | 15 | TRBD1 | ASSLGQGEPGANVLT
TRBJ2-7 | TRBV19 | . | 14 | TRBD2 | ASNPWGGRIPYEQY
TRBJ2-1 | TRBV11-3 | . | 13 | . | ASSASGTVGNEQF
TRBJ2-3 | TRBV5-1 | . | 12 | TRBD2 | ASRDLAGADTQY
TRBJ1-2 | TRBV11-1 | . | 13 | . | ASSQLQRQIYGYT
TRBJ2-3 | TRBV11-3 | . | 15 | TRBD2 | ASSLRGSGSALDTQY
TRBJ1-1 | TRBV30 | . | 12 | TRBD1 | AWREGDRVTEAF
TRBJ1-1 | TRBV18 | . | 12 | TRBD1 | ASSQGQGDTEAF
TRBJ2-1 | TRBV4-1 | . | 11 | . | ASSLHRAQEQF
TRBJ2-5 | TRBV29-1 | . | 12 | . | SVEDGPGLQTQY
TRBJ2-3 | TRBV5-1 | . | 16 | TRBD2 | ASSLVTSGSTNTDTQY